The clone carrying this T cell receptor (beta chain) was counted at least ten times. Antigen unknown. Ophthalmopathy was moderately-to-severely active, CAS at least 3, NOSPECS at least 4, lasting under 3 months. Serum thyroxine and TRAb, along with clinical symptoms, thyroid ultrasound and orbital computed tomography, were what diagnosis relied on. This sample stems from a study of Graves' ophthalmopathy and Graves' hyperthyroidism. Study-level points and caveats: Blood repertoires reportedly contained most expanded thyroid clonotypes above 0.001 frequency.

V gave up 7 bases and J gave up 3 bases, with 15 bases separating them. This CDR3 contains 14 residues. Investigators amplified TCR beta CDR3 regions from RNA transcripts. The workflow started with a first-round RT-PCR run with HTBI primers and then moved on to a second-round multiplex PCR. TCRdb independently ran MiXCR on the multiplex PCR reads; one entry per CDR3 protein. The sample contains more than 550,000 distinct CDR3 sequences, under 50% of which appear only once. Sequencing was done on a sample of peripheral blood. This TCR was recovered from an adult man with Graves' ophthalmopathy. The chain joins TRBV12-3 or TRBV12-4 to TRBJ1-1, with a tentative D call TRBD1 (5 bases). The CDR3: CASTGDRGHTEAFF. The CDR3, as DNA: TGTGCCAGCACAGGTGACAGAGGGCACACTGAAGCTTTCTTT.